These 8 T cell receptor beta chains came from one sample sequenced in a study of T cells after yellow fever vaccination. One entry per CDR3 protein, called by TCRdb with MiXCR from the 5' RACE reads. The data contain 20,000 to 25,000 distinct CDR3 sequences, 3.4% of them singletons. The starting material was PBMCs, either bulk or a sorted T-cell subset (CD4+, CD8+, memory, or dextramer-sorted; not recorded which), obtained roughly 46 days after the first yellow fever vaccination. The receptors were gathered from a young man who received the YFV17D yellow fever vaccine.

This clonotype has at least ten counts. As the CDR3 is not closed by the conserved phenylalanine or tryptophan, this likely results from a read error. No DNA is shown, since the ends of the CDR3 on it are uncertain; the CDR3 is the one TCRdb lists. The rearrangement joins TRBV20-1 to TRBJ2-7; the table gives TRBD2 as D, unverified against the DNA. The CDR3 length equals 10 residues, ends included. Germline V gives CDR1 DFQATT, CDR2 SNEGSKA (reference sequence). The CDR3 sequence: CSARVGGGTL.

This clonotype has at least ten counts. The chain couples TRBV4-3 to TRBJ1-2, with D uncertain. This CDR3 comprises 11 residues. V was trimmed by 4 bases and J by 4 bases, leaving 4 bases between them. Germline V CDR1 and CDR2: LGHNA, YSLEER. CDR3 nucleotide sequence: TGCGCCAGCAGCCCAGGCTATGGCTACACCTTC. Its protein product is CASSPGYGYTF.

Ten or more counts support this clonotype. The rearrangement uses TRBV5-4 and TRBJ2-1; D is ambiguous. Trimming stripped 3 bases from V and 12 bases from J, with 16 bases between. Germline V gene lookup returns CDR1 SGHNT and CDR2 YYREEE (reference sequence). The CDR3 totals 13 residues. DNA for the CDR3: TGTGCCAGCAGCTCCTATGAGGCGTTTGGGCAGTTCTTC. This encodes CASSSYEAFGQFF.

This clonotype showed up many times. CDR3 in DNA: TGTGCCAGCTCACAACTCAATCTTCGACAGAACCCCAGAGAGACCCAGTACTTC. This translates into CASSQLNLRQNPRETQYF. This chain links TRBV18 with TRBJ2-5; TRBD1 is a possible D gene (5 bases). With 4 bases removed from V and 4 bases from J, the gap between germline ends came to 25 bases. Germline V gene data show CDR1 as KGHSH and CDR2 as LQKENI. The CDR3 totals 18 residues.

V gene TRBV5-1 combines with J gene TRBJ2-5; D is possibly TRBD2 (6 bases). V was clipped by 5 bases and J by 5 bases, with 13 bases between them. The CDR3 loop spans 13 amino acids. Germline CDR1 reads SGHRS; CDR2 reads YFSETQ. CDR3 nucleotides: TGCGCCAGCAGTCCGGGGGTTGGGGAGACCCAGTACTTC. Translated, it gives CASSPGVGETQYF.

This clonotype came up many times. J is TRBJ2-5 and V is TRBV5-4; 8 nucleotides match TRBD1. The CDR3 covers 13 residues. Germline CDR1 and CDR2: SGHNT and YYREEE (reference sequence). After removal of 6 bases from V and 4 bases from J, the junction contained 5 bases not matched to a gene. CDR3 in amino acids: CASTLGTGETQYF. The CDR3 DNA is TGTGCCAGCACACTGGGGACAGGAGAGACCCAGTACTTC.

Many counts were recorded for this clonotype. This chain joins TRBV6-5 and TRBJ1-6; D is undetermined. In germline, CDR1 is MNHEY, CDR2 SVGAGI. V lost 6 bases and J 7 bases, leaving 16 bases between the germline ends. This CDR3 is 15 amino acids long. CDR3 coding DNA: TGTGCCAGCAGCCCAGACCCAGCCCGGAATTCACCCCTCCACTTT. It specifies CASSPDPARNSPLHF.

The table lists this clonotype with many counts. The V and J genes are TRBV29-1 and TRBJ1-1, with 8 bases aligning to TRBD1. Germline values: CDR1 SQVTM, CDR2 ANQGSEA. With 7 bases clipped from V and 5 bases from J, the junction kept 9 bases outside the gene matches. CDR3 size: 13 residues. DNA of the CDR3: TGCAGCGCCTGGACAGGGAGGCGAACTGAAGCTTTCTTT. Amino acids: CSAWTGRRTEAFF.